This is a list of T cell receptor beta chains from one sample in a study of CD4 T cells in relation to SARS-CoV-2 and coronaviruses. The antigens of these receptors remain unknown. Produced via immunoSEQ multiplex PCR; TCRdb's table is partial and in-frame only. The table shows approximately 41,000 clones, with around four fifths occurring only once. Sequenced input: memory CD4+ T cells from PBMCs, cultured in vitro. The receptors originated from an adult with COVID-19. CDR3s include the opening cysteine and the closing phenylalanine or tryptophan. A D gene is named only where the DNA matches it firmly. Clone size, where shown, is once, few, many, or a class for clones that have expanded.

CDR3 length	J gene	clone size	V gene	D gene	CDR3 protein	CDR3 DNA
19	TRBJ1-1	NA	TRBV10-3	NA	CAISESFWKPTTLNTEAFF	TGTGCCATCAGTGAGTCGTTCTGGAAACCCACAACATTGAACACTGAAGCTTTCTTT
15	TRBJ2-7	NA	TRBV6-5	TRBD2	CASSRLAGSSYEQYF	TGTGCCAGCAGTCGTTTAGCGGGGAGCTCCTACGAGCAGTACTTC
12	TRBJ2-3	NA	TRBV2	NA	CASSVEGDTQYF	TGTGCCAGCAGTGTAGAAGGAGATACGCAGTATTTT
15	TRBJ1-2	NA	TRBV19	NA	CASSNPQGSGYGYTF	TGTGCCAGTAGTAACCCACAGGGAAGTGGCTATGGCTACACCTTC
16	TRBJ1-2	NA	TRBV2	TRBD1	CASSESPTGGGYGYTF	TGTGCCAGCAGTGAATCCCCCACAGGGGGCGGCTATGGCTACACCTTC
14	TRBJ2-2	NA	TRBV6-5	NA	CATRGGANTGELFF	TGTGCCACCAGGGGCGGGGCGAACACCGGGGAGCTGTTTTTT
16	TRBJ2-7	NA	TRBV10-3	NA	CAISGRGAGASYEQYF	TGTGCCATCAGTGGCCGGGGGGCAGGGGCCTCCTACGAGCAGTACTTC
11	TRBJ2-7	NA	TRBV20-1	NA	CSAPRDYEQYF	TGCAGTGCTCCGCGGGACTACGAGCAGTACTTC
19	TRBJ2-3	NA	TRBV11-2	TRBD2	CASSLERVGAGVPTDTQYF	TGTGCCAGCAGCTTAGAACGTGTGGGAGCGGGAGTCCCCACAGATACGCAGTATTTT
13	TRBJ2-7	NA	TRBV3-1/TRBV3-2	NA	CASSQGDFYEQYF	TGTGCCAGCAGCCAAGGGGACTTCTACGAGCAGTACTTC
18	TRBJ2-5	NA	TRBV4-1	NA	CASSPLVGQIPAQETQYF	TGCGCCAGCAGCCCTCTTGTCGGTCAGATCCCCGCCCAAGAGACCCAGTACTTC
16	TRBJ2-3	NA	TRBV10-3	TRBD2	CAISESGTSGSDTQYF	TGTGCCATCAGTGAGTCCGGGACTAGCGGCTCAGATACGCAGTATTTT
16	TRBJ2-3	NA	TRBV4-1	TRBD2	CASSQDPGRVTDTQYF	TGCGCCAGCAGCCAAGATCCGGGGAGGGTGACAGATACGCAGTATTTT
16	TRBJ2-7	NA	TRBV10-3	NA	CAISGGAGRLSYEQYF	TGTGCCATCAGTGGGGGGGCGGGGAGATTATCCTACGAGCAGTACTTC
17	TRBJ2-7	NA	TRBV1	NA	CTSSQWVGLAGVGEQYF	TGCACCAGCAGCCAATGGGTGGGACTAGCGGGAGTGGGGGAGCAGTACTTC
13	TRBJ1-5	NA	TRBV28	NA	CASSLSVLWPQHF	TGTGCCAGCAGTTTATCTGTCCTCTGGCCCCAGCATTTT
13	TRBJ2-5	NA	TRBV5-4	NA	CASSSYTQETQYF	TGTGCCAGCAGCTCATACACTCAAGAGACCCAGTACTTC
14	TRBJ1-6	NA	TRBV13	NA	CASSFGRQSSPLHF	TGTGCCAGCAGCTTCGGTCGGCAGAGTTCACCCCTCCACTTT
15	TRBJ2-1	NA	TRBV6-5	NA	CASTPRRVDYNEQFF	TGTGCCAGCACTCCAAGGAGGGTTGACTACAATGAGCAGTTCTTC
16	TRBJ2-5	NA	TRBV7-2	TRBD2	CASSLEASGRMETQYF	TGTGCCAGCAGCTTAGAAGCTAGCGGGAGGATGGAGACCCAGTACTTC
15	TRBJ2-6	NA	TRBV29-1	NA	CSVELALSGANVLTF	TGCAGCGTTGAACTAGCCCTCTCTGGGGCCAACGTCCTGACTTTC
16	TRBJ1-4	once	TRBV6-4	NA	CASSDSVGQSNEKLFF	TGTGCCAGCAGTGACTCGGTAGGGCAAAGTAATGAAAAACTGTTTTTT
14	TRBJ2-5	NA	TRBV5-6	TRBD1	CASSPGTVQETQYF	TGTGCCAGCAGCCCTGGGACAGTCCAAGAGACCCAGTACTTC
13	TRBJ1-2	NA	TRBV5-1	NA	CASSSGHENGYTF	TGCGCCAGCAGCTCAGGACATGAGAATGGCTACACCTTC
10	TRBJ2-1	NA	TRBV29-1	NA	CSVARNEQFF	TGCAGCGTTGCGAGGAATGAGCAGTTCTTC
15	TRBJ1-5	NA	TRBV10-3	NA	CAISELGGLGQPQHF	TGTGCCATCAGTGAGTTAGGCGGCTTAGGTCAGCCCCAGCATTTT
14	TRBJ2-6	NA	TRBV7-6	NA	CASSSVSGANVLTF	TGTGCCAGCAGCTCCGTTTCTGGGGCCAACGTCCTGACTTTC